The 22 T cell receptor beta chains below all came from one sample that was sequenced in a study of blood T cell repertoires in COVID-19. Clones were read by immunoSEQ multiplex PCR, and TCRdb kept only the in-frame ones, dropping some. The sample holds roughly 25,000 clones, roughly nine tenths seen once. The sample comprised peripheral blood. These receptors originate from a man aged 65 to 85 with active COVID-19.

The chain recombines TRBV6-2 or TRBV6-3 with TRBJ2-6; D may be TRBD1 (5 bases). The germline V gene has CDR1 MNHEY and CDR2 SVGEGT. The CDR3 consists of 16 residues. The germline V and J ends were trimmed by 5 bases and 0 bases, with 11 bases remaining between them. The CDR3 reads CASSPRQSSGANVLTF. CDR3 nucleotides: TGTGCCAGCAGTCCCCGACAGAGCTCTGGGGCCAACGTCCTGACTTTC.

The genes are TRBV9 and TRBJ2-5, with 16 bases identical to TRBD2. Germline values: CDR1 SGDLS, CDR2 YYNGEE. This CDR3 comprises 15 residues. The V segment lost 3 bases and the J segment 5 bases; nucleotides outside the gene matches: 1. CDR3 coding DNA: TGTGCCAGCAGCGCGGGACTAGCGGGAGGGGAGACCCAGTACTTC. It yields the protein CASSAGLAGGETQYF.

The genes are TRBV6-6 and TRBJ2-7; D may be TRBD1 (7 bases). CDR1 is MNHNY, CDR2 SVGAGI, per germline (reference sequence). V was pared by 2 bases and J by 5 bases, with 10 bases between. This CDR3 has 13 amino acids. CDR3: CASSYIRGDEQYF. The CDR3 DNA reads TGTGCCAGCAGTTACATCAGGGGGGACGAGCAGTACTTC.

The V call is TRBV6-5, the J call TRBJ2-7; 13 positions agree with TRBD2. CDR3 length equals 15 residues. After removal of 6 bases from V and 6 bases from J, the junction contained 8 bases not matched to a gene. Germline V gene lookup returns CDR1 MNHEY and CDR2 SVGAGI. The CDR3 region is CASSGGTSGALEQYF. CDR3 coding DNA: TGTGCCAGCAGCGGTGGGACTAGCGGGGCTCTCGAGCAGTACTTC.

The J gene is TRBJ2-6, the V gene TRBV28, with a possible D match to TRBD2 (6 bases). Germline CDR1 reads MDHEN; CDR2 reads SYDVKM. This CDR3 comprises 15 residues. V lost 2 bases to trimming and J lost 2 bases, with 7 bases between them. CDR3 nucleotides: TGTGCCAGCAGTTTAGGGGGGACTGGGGCCAACGTCCTGACTTTC. It encodes CASSLGGTGANVLTF.

The V and J genes are TRBV19 and TRBJ1-5, with D unclear. Germline CDR1 is LNHDA and CDR2 is SQIVND (reference sequence). V dropped 3 bases and J dropped 3 bases, with 12 bases sitting between them. CDR3 length: 15 residues. The CDR3 DNA follows: TGTGCCAGTAGTATCTCCCCCAGGAACAATCAGCCCCAGCATTTT. Protein product: CASSISPRNNQPQHF.

This sequence joins TRBV6-5 and TRBJ2-3; perhaps TRBD2 as D (6 bases). The CDR3 runs to 14 residues. The germline V gene has CDR1 MNHEY and CDR2 SVGAGI. CDR3: CATSGRGRGDTQYF. The CDR3, as DNA: TGTGCTACATCGGGAAGAGGGCGGGGAGATACGCAGTATTTT.

The rearrangement links TRBV14 to TRBJ2-2; D is perhaps TRBD2 (6 bases). V lost 4 bases to trimming and J lost 4 bases, with 16 bases between them. CDR1 is SGHDN and CDR2 is FVKESK in the germline V gene. This CDR3 spans 16 amino acids. CDR3 sequence reads: CASSRLVDSGTGELFF. The CDR3 DNA sequence: TGTGCCAGCAGCCGGCTGGTGGATAGCGGCACCGGGGAGCTGTTTTTT.

This clone has just one count. CDR3 loop: CASSLPNTDTQYF. The CDR3 nucleotides read TGTGCCAGCAGCCTACCGAACACAGATACGCAGTATTTT. This chain connects TRBV5-6 to TRBJ2-3, with D unclear. The CDR3 loop spans 13 amino acids. CDR1 and CDR2 (germline): SGHDT, YYEEEE. V gave up 4 bases and J gave up 2 bases, with 8 bases separating them. The variable domain in full, with the rest retrieved from reference TRBV5-6 and TRBJ2-3, is DAGVTQSPTHLIKTRGQQVTLRCSPKSGHDTVSWYQQALGQGPQFIFQYYEEEERQRGNFPDRFSGHQFPNYSSELNVNALLLGDSALYLCASSLPNTDTQYFGPGTRLTVL.

The V call is TRBV19, the J call TRBJ2-1, with TRBD2 matching 7 bases. In germline, CDR1 is LNHDA, CDR2 SQIVND (reference sequence). This CDR3 has 17 amino acids. The V segment lost 11 bases and the J segment 4 bases; nucleotides outside the gene matches: 20. CDR3 loop: CAHDRAFTSVLYNEQFF. The CDR3 DNA is TGTGCCCACGATAGAGCCTTTACTAGCGTGTTATACAATGAGCAGTTCTTC.

CDR3 amino acids: CASVGTGGQPQHF. In DNA form, the CDR3 reads TGTGCCAGCGTCGGGACGGGAGGGCAGCCCCAGCATTTT. The V gene is TRBV2, the J gene TRBJ1-5, with D possibly being TRBD1 (5 bases). Looked up from germline, CDR1 is SNHLY and CDR2 is FYNNEI. Trimming cost V 8 bases and J 7 bases, with 15 bases left between them. The CDR3 length is 13 residues.

The CDR3 DNA is TGTGCCAGCTCACCACGCGGCAGACAAGAGACCCAGTACTTC. Translation: CASSPRGRQETQYF. This sequence joins TRBV18 and TRBJ2-5; D remains unclear. The V gene lost 1 base and the J gene lost 2 bases, with 8 bases spanning the gap. Per germline, CDR1 KGHSH and CDR2 LQKENI. The CDR3 consists of 14 residues. Combining the CDR3 with reference TRBV18 and TRBJ2-5 gives the whole variable domain NAGVMQNPRHLVRRRGQEARLRCSPMKGHSHVYWYRQLPEEGLKFMVYLQKENIIDESGMPKERFSAEFPKEGPSILRIQQVVRGDSAAYFCASSPRGRQETQYFGPGTRLLVL.

V usage is TRBV28 and J usage is TRBJ1-1, with 10 bases matching TRBD1. The V segment lost 4 bases and the J segment 3 bases; nucleotides outside the gene matches: 5. Germline assignment: CDR1 MDHEN and CDR2 SYDVKM. This CDR3 has 15 residues. CDR3 DNA sequence: TGTGCCAGCAGTTCCACCGGGACAGGGGACACTGAAGCTTTCTTT. Translating it yields CASSSTGTGDTEAFF.

The chain carries TRBV11-1 and TRBJ2-1; TRBD2 agrees at 11 bases. Unmatched junction bases numbered 8, after V lost 5 bases and J lost 5 bases. CDR1 SGHAT and CDR2 FQDESV come from the germline V gene (reference sequence). The CDR3 runs to 16 residues. CDR3 in DNA: TGTGCCAGCAGCACTAGCGGGGGACCCAGGCACAATGAGCAGTTCTTC. The encoded protein is CASSTSGGPRHNEQFF.

The gene calls are TRBV5-1 and TRBJ2-2; TRBD2 aligns across 8 bases. The CDR3 is made up of 15 amino acids. V lost 1 base, J lost 4 bases, and 3 bases stayed unmatched. Germline CDR1 and CDR2: SGHRS and YFSETQ. The CDR3 bases are TGCGCCAGCAGCTTGACGGGAGGGGTCACCGGGGAGCTGTTTTTT. Translated, it gives CASSLTGGVTGELFF.

The chain recombines TRBV7-2 with TRBJ2-2; D perhaps matches TRBD1 (6 bases). Germline V gene lookup returns CDR1 SGHTA and CDR2 FQGNSA. Trimming cost V 1 base and J 0 bases, with 12 bases left between them. This CDR3 has 17 residues. The CDR3 DNA reads as TGTGCCAGCAGCTTAGATGGGGGACAAGCGAACACCGGGGAGCTGTTTTTT. Amino acids: CASSLDGGQANTGELFF.

The chain uses TRBV4-3 and TRBJ2-2; 8 bases are a match to TRBD1. The CDR3 runs 16 residues. V was clipped by 4 bases and J by 0 bases; unmatched bases: 4. Germline CDR1 is LGHNA and CDR2 is YSLEER. The CDR3 is CASSRQGRTNTGELFF. The DNA for the CDR3 is TGCGCCAGCAGCCGACAGGGGAGAACGAACACCGGGGAGCTGTTTTTT.

The chain combines TRBV19 with TRBJ1-4; TRBD1 matches 12 bases. The CDR3 runs to 14 residues. The germline V gene has CDR1 LNHDA and CDR2 SQIVND (reference sequence). V shed 11 bases, J shed 4 bases, and the junction held 5 bases outside the gene matches. In DNA, the CDR3 is TGTGCCTCTTGGGACAGGGGGCGTAATGAAAAACTGTTTTTT. It encodes CASWDRGRNEKLFF. Together with reference TRBV19 and TRBJ1-4, the CDR3 gives the full variable domain: DGGITQSPKYLFRKEGQNVTLSCEQNLNHDAMYWYRQDPGQGLRLIYYSQIVNDFQKGDIAEGYSVSREKKESFPLTVTSAQKNPTAFYLCASWDRGRNEKLFFGSGTQLSVL.

This chain uses TRBV5-1 with TRBJ2-1, with 13 bases that match TRBD2. Germline V lookup: CDR1 SGHRS, CDR2 YFSETQ. The ends lost 2 bases at V and 15 bases at J; junction bases unmatched: 5. The CDR3 loop spans 13 amino acids. CDR3: CASSFGLAGVRFF. The CDR3 coding sequence is TGCGCCAGCAGCTTCGGACTAGCGGGAGTGCGGTTCTTC.

The V and J genes are TRBV28 and TRBJ2-5; D gene uncertain. The germline CDR1 and CDR2 sequences are MDHEN and SYDVKM. V lost 2 bases to trimming and J lost 11 bases, with 9 bases between them. The CDR3 covers 11 residues. CDR3 in amino acids: CASSLRASQYF. For the CDR3, the DNA is TGTGCCAGCAGTTTACGAGCGTCGCAGTACTTC.

The CDR3: CASSIPPSGRGNEQFF. CDR3 DNA: TGTGCCAGTAGTATCCCTCCCAGCGGGAGAGGGAATGAGCAGTTCTTC. V is TRBV19 and J is TRBJ2-1; 8 positions agree with TRBD2. CDR3 length: 16 residues. Looked up from germline, CDR1 is LNHDA and CDR2 is SQIVND (reference sequence). V trimming: 3 bases; J trimming: 7 bases; junction bases outside the gene matches: 11.

This chain connects TRBV6-5 to TRBJ1-6; no firm D call. Per germline, CDR1 MNHEY and CDR2 SVGAGI. V shed 0 bases and J shed 11 bases, with 8 bases lying between them. The CDR3 sequence is 13 residues long. The CDR3 region has the DNA TGTGCCAGCAGTTACTCGAGTGAGACACCCCTCCACTTT. This translates into CASSYSSETPLHF.